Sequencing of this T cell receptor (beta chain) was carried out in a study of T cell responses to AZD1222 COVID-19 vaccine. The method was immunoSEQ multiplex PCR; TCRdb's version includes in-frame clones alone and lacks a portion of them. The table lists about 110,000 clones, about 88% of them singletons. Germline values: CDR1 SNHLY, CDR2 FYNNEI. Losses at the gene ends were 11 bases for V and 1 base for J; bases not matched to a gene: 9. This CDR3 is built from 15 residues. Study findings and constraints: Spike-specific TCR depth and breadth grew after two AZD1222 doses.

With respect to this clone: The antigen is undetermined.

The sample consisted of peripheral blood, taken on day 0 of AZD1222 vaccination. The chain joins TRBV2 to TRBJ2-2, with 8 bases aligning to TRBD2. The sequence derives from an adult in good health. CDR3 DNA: TGTGCCGGCCGCCCCGGGACTAGGAACACCGGGGAGCTGTTTTTT. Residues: CAGRPGTRNTGELFF. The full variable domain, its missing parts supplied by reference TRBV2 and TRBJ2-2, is EPEVTQTPSHQVTQMGQEVILRCVPISNHLYFYWYRQILGQKVEFLVSFYNNEISEKSEIFDDQFSVERPDGSNFTLKIRSTKLEDSAMYFCAGRPGTRNTGELFFGEGSRLTVL.